This T cell receptor beta chain was profiled in a study of T cells in lung cancer brain metastases. Profiled with immunoSEQ multiplex PCR; TCRdb holds only in-frame clones, not every one. The sample has over 900 clones, approximately 88% seen once; the top ten hold about 9.9%. The V segment lost 5 bases and the J segment 4 bases; nucleotides outside the gene matches: 9. The germline gives CDR1 MNHEY, CDR2 SMNVEV (reference sequence). This CDR3 contains 15 residues. The rearrangement joins TRBV27 to TRBJ2-3; 7 nucleotides match TRBD1. Sequencing was performed on tumor tissue from the primary lung tumor. The origin of this receptor is a woman in her fifties or sixties with non-small cell lung cancer. The CDR3 DNA sequence: TGTGCCAGCAGTCAGGACCCGACAGGGTCAGATACGCAGTATTTT. Protein product: CASSQDPTGSDTQYF.